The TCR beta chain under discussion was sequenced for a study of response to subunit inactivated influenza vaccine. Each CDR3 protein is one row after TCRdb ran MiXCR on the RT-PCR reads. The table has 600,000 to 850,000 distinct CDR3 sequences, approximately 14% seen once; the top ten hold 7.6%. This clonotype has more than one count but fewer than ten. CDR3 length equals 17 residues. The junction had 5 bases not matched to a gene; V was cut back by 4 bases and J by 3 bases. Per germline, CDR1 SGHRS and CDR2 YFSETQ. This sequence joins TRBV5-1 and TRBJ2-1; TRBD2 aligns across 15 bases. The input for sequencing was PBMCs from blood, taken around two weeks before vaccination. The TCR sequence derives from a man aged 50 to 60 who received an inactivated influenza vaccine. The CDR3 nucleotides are TGCGCCAGCAGCAAAGGGACTAGCGGGGGGTACTACAATGAGCAGTTCTTC. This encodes CASSKGTSGGYYNEQFF.